What follows describes a single TCR beta chain. Its antigen is undetermined. This CDR3 is 13 amino acids long. The V gene lost 3 bases and the J gene lost 3 bases, with 7 bases spanning the gap. Per germline, CDR1 KGHSH and CDR2 LQKENI. 5'RACE template switching added a universal primer site and UMIs to TCR cDNA. TCRdb used MiXCR to reprocess the 5' RACE reads, holding one entry per CDR3 protein. The sample yields about 340,000 distinct CDR3 sequences, roughly an eighth seen once. This sample is part of a study of T cells after yellow fever vaccination. Study conclusions and caveats: The secondary T-cell response peaked on day 5, not day 15, but was weaker. Most clones from primary vaccination were detected again post-booster (just over 95% CD4, 88% CD8). There was a small share of clonotypes that showed up in both the CD4 and CD8 compartments.

The receptor was isolated from a man aged 18-30 years who received the YFV17D yellow fever vaccine. The sample in question was CD4+ T cells sorted from PBMCs, obtained 15 days after the yellow fever booster vaccination. The chain joins TRBV18 to TRBJ2-3; no clear D gene. As DNA, the CDR3 is TGTGCCAGCTCACCTCTTCAGACAGATACGCAGTATTTT. This translates into CASSPLQTDTQYF.